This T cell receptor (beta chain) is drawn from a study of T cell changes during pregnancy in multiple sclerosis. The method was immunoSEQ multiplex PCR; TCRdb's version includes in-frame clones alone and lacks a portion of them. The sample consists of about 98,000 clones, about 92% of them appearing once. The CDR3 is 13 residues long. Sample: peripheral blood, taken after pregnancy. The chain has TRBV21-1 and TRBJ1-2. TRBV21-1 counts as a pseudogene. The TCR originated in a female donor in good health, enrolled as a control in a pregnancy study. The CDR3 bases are TGTGCCACCCCGGACGGAGGCCCAGATGGCTACACCTTC. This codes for CATPDGGPDGYTF.